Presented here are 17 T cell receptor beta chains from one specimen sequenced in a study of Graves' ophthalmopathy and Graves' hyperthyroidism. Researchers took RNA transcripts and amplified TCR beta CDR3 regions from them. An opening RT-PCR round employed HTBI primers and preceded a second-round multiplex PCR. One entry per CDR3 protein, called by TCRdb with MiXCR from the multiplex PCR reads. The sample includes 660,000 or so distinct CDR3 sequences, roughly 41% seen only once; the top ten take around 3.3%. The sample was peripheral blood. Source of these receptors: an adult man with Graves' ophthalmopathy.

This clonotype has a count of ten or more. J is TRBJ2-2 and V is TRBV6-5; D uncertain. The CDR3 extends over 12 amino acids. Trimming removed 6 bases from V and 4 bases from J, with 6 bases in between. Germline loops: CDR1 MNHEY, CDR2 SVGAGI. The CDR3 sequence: CASSPTTGELFF. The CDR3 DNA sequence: TGTGCCAGCAGCCCTACCACCGGGGAGCTGTTTTTT.

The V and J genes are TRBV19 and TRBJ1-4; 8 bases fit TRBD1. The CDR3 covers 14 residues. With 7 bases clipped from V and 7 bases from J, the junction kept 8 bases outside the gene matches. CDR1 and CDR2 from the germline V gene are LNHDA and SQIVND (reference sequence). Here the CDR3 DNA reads TGTGCCAGTACCTACAGGGGGGAAACTGAAAAACTGTTTTTT. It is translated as CASTYRGETEKLFF.

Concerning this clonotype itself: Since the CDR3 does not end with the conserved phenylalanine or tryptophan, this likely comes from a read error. The CDR3 nucleotides are TGTGCCAGCAGCCAAGATCTAGCGGGCAGGGTAGCTTTCCTT. This codes for CASSQDLAGRVAFL. The V gene is TRBV14, the J gene TRBJ1-1; perhaps TRBD1 as D (5 bases). The V end lost 0 bases, the J end lost 10 bases, and 15 bases lay between the germline ends. CDR1 SGHDN and CDR2 FVKESK come from the germline V gene. CDR3 length: 14 amino acids.

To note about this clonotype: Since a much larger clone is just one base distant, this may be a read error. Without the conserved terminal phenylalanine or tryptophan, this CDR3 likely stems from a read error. The CDR3 sequence: CASSRGSEETQYL. CDR3 nucleotide sequence: TGTGCCAGCAGCCGGGGGTCTGAAGAGACCCAGTACTTG. This chain uses TRBV9 with TRBJ2-5, with D possibly TRBD2 on 6 matching bases. This CDR3 comprises 13 residues. CDR1 and CDR2 (germline): SGDLS, YYNGEE. V shed 4 bases and J shed 3 bases, with 10 bases lying between them.

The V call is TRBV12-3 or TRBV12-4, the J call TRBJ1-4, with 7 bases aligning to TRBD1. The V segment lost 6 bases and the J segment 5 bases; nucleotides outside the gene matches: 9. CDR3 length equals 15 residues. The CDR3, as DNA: TGTGCCAGCAGGCTCGAGGGGGCAGGAAATGAAAAACTGTTTTTT. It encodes CASRLEGAGNEKLFF.

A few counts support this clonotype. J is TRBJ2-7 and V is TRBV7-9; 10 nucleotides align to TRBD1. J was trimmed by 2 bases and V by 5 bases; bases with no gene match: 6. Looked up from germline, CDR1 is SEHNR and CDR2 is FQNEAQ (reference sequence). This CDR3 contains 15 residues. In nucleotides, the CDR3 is TGTGCCAGCAGCCAAGACAGGGGGCGCCCCTACGAGCAGTACTTC. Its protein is CASSQDRGRPYEQYF.

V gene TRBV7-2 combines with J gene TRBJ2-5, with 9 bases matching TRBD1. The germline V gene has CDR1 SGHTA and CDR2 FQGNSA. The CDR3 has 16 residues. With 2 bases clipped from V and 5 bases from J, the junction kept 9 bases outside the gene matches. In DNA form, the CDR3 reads TGTGCCAGCAGCTTACCCGGGACAGGGAGTTGGGAGACCCAGTACTTC. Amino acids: CASSLPGTGSWETQYF. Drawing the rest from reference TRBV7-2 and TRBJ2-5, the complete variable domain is GAGVSQSPSNKVTEKGKDVELRCDPISGHTALYWYRQSLGQGLEFLIYFQGNSAPDKSGLPSDRFSAERTGGSVSTLTIQRTQQEDSAVYLCASSLPGTGSWETQYFGPGTRLLVL.

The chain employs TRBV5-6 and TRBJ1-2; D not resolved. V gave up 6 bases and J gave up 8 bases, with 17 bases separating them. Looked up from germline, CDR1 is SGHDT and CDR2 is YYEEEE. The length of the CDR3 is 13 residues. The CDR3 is CASTWEVYLGYTF. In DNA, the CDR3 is TGTGCCAGCACCTGGGAAGTATACTTAGGCTACACCTTC.

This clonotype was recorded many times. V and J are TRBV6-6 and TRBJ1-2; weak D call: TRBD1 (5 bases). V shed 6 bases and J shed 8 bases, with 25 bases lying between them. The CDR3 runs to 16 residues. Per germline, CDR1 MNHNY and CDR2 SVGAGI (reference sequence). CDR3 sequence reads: CASSSRQRLTVWGYTF. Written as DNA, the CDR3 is TGTGCCAGCAGCTCGAGACAGAGGCTCACCGTATGGGGCTACACCTTC.

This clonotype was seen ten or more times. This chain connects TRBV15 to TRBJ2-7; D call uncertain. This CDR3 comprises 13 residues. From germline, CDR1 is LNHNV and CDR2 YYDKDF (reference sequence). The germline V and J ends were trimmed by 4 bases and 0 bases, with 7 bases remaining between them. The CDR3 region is CATSKRSSYEQYF. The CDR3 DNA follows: TGTGCCACCAGCAAGAGGAGCTCCTACGAGCAGTACTTC.

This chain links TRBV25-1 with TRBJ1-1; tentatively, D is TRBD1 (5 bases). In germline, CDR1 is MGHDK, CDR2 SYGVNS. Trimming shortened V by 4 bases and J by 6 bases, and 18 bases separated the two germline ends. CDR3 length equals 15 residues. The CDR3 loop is CASSVIRGRGPEAFF. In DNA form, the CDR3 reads TGTGCCAGCAGTGTTATCCGGGGACGCGGCCCTGAAGCTTTCTTT.

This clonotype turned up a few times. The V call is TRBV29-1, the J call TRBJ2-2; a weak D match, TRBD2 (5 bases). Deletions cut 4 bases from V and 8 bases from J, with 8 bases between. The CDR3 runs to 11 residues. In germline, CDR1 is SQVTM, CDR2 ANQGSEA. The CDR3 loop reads CSVGGSGELFF. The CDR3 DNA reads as TGCAGCGTTGGAGGGTCTGGGGAGCTGTTTTTT.

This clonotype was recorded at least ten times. The CDR3 reads CASSQSSVDEKLFF. The CDR3 coding sequence is TGTGCCAGCAGCCAAAGCTCGGTAGATGAAAAACTGTTTTTT. This chain uses TRBV14 with TRBJ1-4; D unresolved. The ends were cut back, 2 bases at V and 6 bases at J, with 10 bases in the middle. Germline V lookup: CDR1 SGHDN, CDR2 FVKESK. This CDR3 region has 14 residues.

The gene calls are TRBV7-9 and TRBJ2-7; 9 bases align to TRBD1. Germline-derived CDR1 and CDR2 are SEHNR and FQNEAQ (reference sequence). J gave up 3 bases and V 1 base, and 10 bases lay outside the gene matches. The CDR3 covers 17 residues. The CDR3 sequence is CASSLGAGQGIFYEQYF. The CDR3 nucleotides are TGTGCCAGCAGCTTAGGGGCGGGACAGGGCATCTTCTACGAGCAGTACTTC.

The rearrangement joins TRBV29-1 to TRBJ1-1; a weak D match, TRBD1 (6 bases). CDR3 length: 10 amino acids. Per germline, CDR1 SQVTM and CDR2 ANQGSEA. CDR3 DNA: TGCACCAACAGGGACACTGAAGCTTTCTTT. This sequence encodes CTNRDTEAFF. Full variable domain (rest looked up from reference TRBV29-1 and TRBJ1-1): SAVISQKPSRDICQRGTSLTIQCQVDSQVTMMFWYRQQPGQSLTLIATANQGSEATYESGFVIDKFPISRPNLTFSTLTVSNMSPEDSSIYLCTNRDTEAFFGQGTRLTVV.

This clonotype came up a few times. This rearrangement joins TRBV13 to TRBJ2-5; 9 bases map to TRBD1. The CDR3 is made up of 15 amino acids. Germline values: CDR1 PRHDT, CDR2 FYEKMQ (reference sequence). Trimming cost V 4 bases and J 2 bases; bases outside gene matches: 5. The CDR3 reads CASSSLGQGQETQYF. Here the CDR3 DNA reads TGTGCCAGCAGCTCCTTGGGACAGGGTCAAGAGACCCAGTACTTC.

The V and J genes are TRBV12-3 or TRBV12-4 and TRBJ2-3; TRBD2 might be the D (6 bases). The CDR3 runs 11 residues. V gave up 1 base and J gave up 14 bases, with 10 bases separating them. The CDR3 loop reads CASSLETRGYF. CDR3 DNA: TGTGCCAGCAGTTTAGAGACTAGAGGGTATTTT.